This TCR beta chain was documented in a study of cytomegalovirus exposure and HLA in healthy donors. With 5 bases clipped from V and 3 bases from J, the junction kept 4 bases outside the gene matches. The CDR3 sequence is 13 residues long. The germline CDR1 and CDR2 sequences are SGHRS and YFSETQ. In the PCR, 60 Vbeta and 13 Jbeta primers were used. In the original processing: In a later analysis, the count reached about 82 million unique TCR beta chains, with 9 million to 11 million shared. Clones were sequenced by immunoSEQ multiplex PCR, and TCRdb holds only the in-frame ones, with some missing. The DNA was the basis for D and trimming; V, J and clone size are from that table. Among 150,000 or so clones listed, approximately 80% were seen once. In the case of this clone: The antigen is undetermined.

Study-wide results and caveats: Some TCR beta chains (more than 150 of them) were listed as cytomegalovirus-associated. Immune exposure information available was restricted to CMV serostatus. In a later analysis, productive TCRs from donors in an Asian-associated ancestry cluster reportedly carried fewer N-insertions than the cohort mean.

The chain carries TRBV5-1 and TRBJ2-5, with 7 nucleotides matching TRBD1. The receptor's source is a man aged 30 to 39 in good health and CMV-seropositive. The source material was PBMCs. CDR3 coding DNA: TGCGCCAGCAGAACCGGGACAGAAGAGACCCAGTACTTC. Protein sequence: CASRTGTEETQYF.